One and the same sample provided the 21 T cell receptor beta chains below, sequenced in a study of T cell clonotyping in hematopoietic cell transplantation. Profiled with immunoSEQ multiplex PCR; TCRdb holds only in-frame clones, not every one. The sample lists over 700 clones, 90% to 95% occurring once. The sequences come from peripheral blood mononuclear cells, collected 180 days after allogeneic stem cell transplant. The receptor set was obtained from a male patient between 60 and 69 years old who had an allogeneic stem cell transplant from an unrelated donor, so T cells may come from the graft donor. Some clones in this sample may be carry-over from other donors' samples.

The chain combines TRBV10-2 with TRBJ2-1, with TRBD2 matching 10 bases. The CDR3 has 13 amino acids. Trimming cost V 6 bases and J 8 bases; bases outside gene matches: 4. Germline-derived CDR1 and CDR2 are WSHSY and SAAADI. CDR3 in amino acids: CASRSGTSDEQFF. The CDR3 coding sequence is TGCGCCAGCAGGTCCGGGACTAGCGATGAGCAGTTCTTC.

The chain combines TRBV27 with TRBJ2-7, with D possibly TRBD1 on 6 matching bases. The CDR3 extends over 14 amino acids. Trimming pared 3 bases from V and 2 bases from J, leaving 11 bases between. Germline loops: CDR1 MNHEY, CDR2 SMNVEV (reference sequence). CDR3 sequence reads: CASSFSDSPYEQYF. The DNA for the CDR3 is TGTGCCAGCAGTTTTTCGGACAGCCCCTACGAGCAGTACTTC.

V usage is TRBV11-2 and J usage is TRBJ1-3; D is unresolved. The CDR3 contains 15 residues. Trimming took off 4 bases at V and 2 bases at J, with 12 bases between the two ends. Looked up from germline, CDR1 is SGHAT and CDR2 is FQNNGV. The CDR3 bases are TGTGCCAGCAGCTCCGCCGCAGGAGCTGGAAACACCATATATTTT. Protein product: CASSSAAGAGNTIYF.

The V call is TRBV2, the J call TRBJ2-3, with D hard to call. Between the trimmed V and J ends, which lost 7 bases and 5 bases, there was a span of 4 bases. CDR1 is SNHLY and CDR2 is FYNNEI in the germline V gene. The CDR3 runs 10 residues. The CDR3 region is CASTRDTQYF. CDR3 nucleotides: TGTGCCAGCACCAGAGATACGCAGTATTTT.

The chain employs TRBV6-5 and TRBJ1-1, with 7 bases matching TRBD1. The length of the CDR3 is 16 residues. After removal of 2 bases from V and 9 bases from J, the junction contained 15 bases not matched to a gene. CDR1 is MNHEY, CDR2 SVGAGI, per germline. This CDR3 is CASSYKGAGGFFKAFF. CDR3 sequence (DNA): TGTGCCAGCAGTTACAAGGGGGCCGGGGGATTTTTCAAAGCTTTCTTT.

The chain uses TRBV1 and TRBJ1-5. TRBV1 is assigned pseudogene status. The CDR3 spans 16 residues. The CDR3 loop reads CTSSRSGGGGNQPQHF. The CDR3, as DNA: TGCACCAGCAGCCGCAGCGGGGGGGGTGGCAATCAGCCCCAGCATTTT.

This clone was detected only once. The gene calls are TRBV9 and TRBJ2-2; D is possibly TRBD2 (5 bases). Germline V CDR1 and CDR2: SGDLS, YYNGEE. V lost 0 bases and J 0 bases, leaving 9 bases between the germline ends. The CDR3 consists of 16 residues. CDR3 DNA sequence: TGTGCCAGCAGCGTAGGGACTTCTGCGAACACCGGGGAGCTGTTTTTT. It translates to CASSVGTSANTGELFF.

The rearrangement links TRBV5-1 to TRBJ2-2; D assignment may be TRBD1 or TRBD2 (5 bases each). In germline, CDR1 is SGHRS, CDR2 YFSETQ. The V end was cut by 4 bases, the J end by 1 base, with 11 bases between. The CDR3 is made up of 15 amino acids. The CDR3 region has the DNA TGCGCCAGCAGCCCCGAGGGGATGAACACCGGGGAGCTGTTTTTT. Translating it yields CASSPEGMNTGELFF. Supplemented by reference TRBV5-1 and TRBJ2-2, the full variable domain reads KAGVTQTPRYLIKTRGQQVTLSCSPISGHRSVSWYQQTPGQGLQFLFEYFSETQRNKGNFPGRFSGRQFSNSRSEMNVSTLELGDSALYLCASSPEGMNTGELFFGEGSRLTVL.

The chain uses TRBV19 and TRBJ2-1; TRBD2 agrees at 11 bases. CDR1 is LNHDA and CDR2 is SQIVND in the germline V gene (reference sequence). Trimming took 5 bases from V and 4 from J; bases not matched to a gene: 1. CDR3 length equals 14 residues. CDR3 sequence (DNA): TGTGCCAGTAGTGTAGCGGGAGGGTACAATGAGCAGTTCTTC. This gives the protein CASSVAGGYNEQFF.

The rearrangement joins TRBV5-1 to TRBJ2-7; the D gene could be TRBD1 or TRBD2 (5 bases each). CDR1 SGHRS and CDR2 YFSETQ come from the germline V gene. This CDR3 is built from 17 residues. V was trimmed by 3 bases and J by 3 bases, leaving 22 bases between them. CDR3 in amino acids: CASSYGTGQRLFYEQYF. CDR3 bases: TGCGCCAGCAGCTACGGGACCGGGCAGAGGCTATTCTACGAGCAGTACTTC.

DNA of the CDR3: TGTGCCAGCAGCCCATTTGGACAGAAAAAGCGAGATGGCTACACCTTC. Translation gives CASSPFGQKKRDGYTF. The chain joins TRBV7-9 to TRBJ1-2; D perhaps matches TRBD1 (6 bases). CDR3 length: 16 residues. V shed 5 bases and J shed 6 bases, with 22 bases lying between them. Per germline, CDR1 SEHNR and CDR2 FQNEAQ (reference sequence).

The rearrangement links TRBV5-1 to TRBJ2-7, with 10 bases fitting TRBD1. CDR3 size: 13 residues. CDR1 SGHRS and CDR2 YFSETQ come from the germline V gene. Germline trimming cut 9 bases from V and 5 bases from J; bases unmatched to any gene: 8. The CDR3 loop is CATRQGARDEQYF. The CDR3 coding sequence is TGCGCCACCCGACAGGGGGCTAGAGACGAGCAGTACTTC.

The table lists this clone with a count of one. The V call is TRBV30, the J call TRBJ2-7; D unclear. In germline, CDR1 is GTSNPN, CDR2 SVGIG (reference sequence). V lost 3 bases and J 3 bases, leaving 6 bases between the germline ends. There are 11 residues in the CDR3. As DNA, the CDR3 is TGTGCCTGGAGATACTTCTACGAGCAGTACTTC. Protein: CAWRYFYEQYF.

The V and J genes are TRBV7-8 and TRBJ1-2; D might be TRBD1 (5 bases). Trimming pared 1 base from V and 4 bases from J, leaving 13 bases between. Germline CDR1 is SGHVS and CDR2 is FQNEAQ. CDR3 length: 15 amino acids. As DNA, the CDR3 is TGTGCCAGCAGCTTAGGGGACGGGGACTTCTATGGCTACACCTTC. Amino acids: CASSLGDGDFYGYTF.

V is TRBV13 and J is TRBJ1-2; D gene unclear. The CDR3 length is 14 residues. Trimming pared 1 base from V and 4 bases from J, leaving 10 bases between. Per the germline V gene, CDR1 is PRHDT and CDR2 is FYEKMQ (reference sequence). CDR3 residues: CASSLDGPFYGYTF. CDR3 nucleotides: TGTGCCAGCAGCTTAGACGGCCCATTCTATGGCTACACCTTC.

This clone was seen just once. The gene calls are TRBV6-5 and TRBJ1-4; D uncertain. V was shortened by 2 bases and J by 5 bases, with 9 bases between the two germline ends. The CDR3 totals 14 residues. Looked up from germline, CDR1 is MNHEY and CDR2 is SVGAGI. The CDR3 DNA reads TGTGCCAGCAGTTACGGGAGAAAGAATGAAAAACTGTTTTTT. It translates to CASSYGRKNEKLFF.

The chain couples TRBV30 to TRBJ2-2, with D hard to call. Germline V gene data show CDR1 as GTSNPN and CDR2 as SVGIG (reference sequence). Between the trimmed V and J ends, which lost 0 bases and 7 bases, there was a span of 9 bases. The length of the CDR3 is 13 residues. The DNA of the CDR3 is TGTGCCTGGAGTGTAGTGCAGAACGGGGAGCTGTTTTTT. It codes for CAWSVVQNGELFF.

This chain connects TRBV4-1 to TRBJ2-7; perhaps TRBD2 as D (6 bases). This CDR3 spans 15 amino acids. Germline CDR1 MGHRA, CDR2 YSYEKL. V was clipped by 1 base and J by 5 bases, with 15 bases between them. The CDR3 DNA sequence: TGCGCCAGCAGCCAAGTCGGGACTTCTAGTGACGAGCAGTACTTC. Translating it yields CASSQVGTSSDEQYF.

The V call is TRBV7-9, the J call TRBJ1-2, with D unclear. The germline V and J ends were trimmed by 0 bases and 2 bases, with 4 bases remaining between them. This CDR3 contains 13 residues. Germline-derived CDR1 and CDR2 are SEHNR and FQNEAQ (reference sequence). CDR3 sequence (DNA): TGTGCCAGCAGCTTAGCAGGAAACTATGGCTACACCTTC. Encoded protein: CASSLAGNYGYTF.

The chain recombines TRBV4-1 with TRBJ2-7; D gene unclear. Germline CDR1 and CDR2: MGHRA and YSYEKL. Trimming cost V 0 bases and J 5 bases, with 2 bases left between them. This CDR3 contains 11 residues. The CDR3 DNA sequence: TGCGCCAGCAGCCAAGACGACGAGCAGTACTTC. It translates to CASSQDDEQYF.

The CDR3 is CASSLKAEFPYEQYF. DNA for the CDR3: TGTGCCAGCAGCTTAAAAGCAGAGTTCCCCTACGAGCAGTACTTC. J is TRBJ2-7 and V is TRBV7-3; D gene ambiguous. Germline V gene lookup returns CDR1 SGHTA and CDR2 FQGTGA. The CDR3 extends over 15 amino acids. With 1 base removed from V and 2 bases from J, the gap between germline ends came to 12 bases.